These T cell receptor beta chains were read from a single sample in a study of type 1 regulatory T cells. TCRdb re-analysed the reads in MiXCR, keeping a single row per CDR3 protein. The sample has 80,000 to 100,000 distinct CDR3 sequences, about a third seen once. Sequencing was done on a sample of CD4+ T cells, either the whole sample or a sorted fraction (not recorded which). These receptors came from a human donor in good health. Both conserved end residues are part of each CDR3. Fields, in order: CDR3 DNA, CDR3 protein, V gene, J gene, D gene, clone size. D genes are given only for firm matches. Clone size is given for some rows only: seen once, a few or many times, or a class if the clone is expanded.

CDR3nt: TGTGCCAGCAGCGCACCCGGGACTAGCGGGTACGTTGAGCAGTTCTTC; CDR3aa: CASSAPGTSGYVEQFF; v_gene: TRBV9; j_gene: TRBJ2-1; d_gene: TRBD2; abundance: NA
CDR3nt: TGTGCCAGCAGCTTGGCCGGTTCGCGGGTTAACACTGAAGCTTTCTTT; CDR3aa: CASSLAGSRVNTEAFF; v_gene: TRBV5-6; j_gene: TRBJ1-1; d_gene: NA; abundance: NA
CDR3nt: TGCAGTGCTGGAGGACAGGGCAGCGGTCAGCCCCAGCATTTT; CDR3aa: CSAGGQGSGQPQHF; v_gene: TRBV20-1; j_gene: TRBJ1-5; d_gene: TRBD1; abundance: few
CDR3nt: TGTGCCAACAGTCCAGCGCAGGGACACTATGGCTACACCTTC; CDR3aa: CANSPAQGHYGYTF; v_gene: TRBV27; j_gene: TRBJ1-2; d_gene: NA; abundance: NA
CDR3nt: TGTGCCAGCTCCGACCTGGGCGAGCAGTACTTC; CDR3aa: CASSDLGEQYF; v_gene: TRBV6-6; j_gene: TRBJ2-7; d_gene: NA; abundance: few
CDR3nt: TGTGCCAGCAATCGAGCAGCATACAATGAGCAGTTCTTC; CDR3aa: CASNRAAYNEQFF; v_gene: TRBV12-3/TRBV12-4; j_gene: TRBJ2-1; d_gene: NA; abundance: NA
CDR3nt: TGTGCCAGCAGTTATGTTGGGGGGGGATTCCAAGCTCTGGGGGAGCAGTACTTC; CDR3aa: CASSYVGGGFQALGEQYF; v_gene: TRBV6-5; j_gene: TRBJ2-7; d_gene: TRBD2; abundance: few
CDR3nt: TGTGCCACCAGCAGAGATCTCCTAGCGGCTAGTTCCGGGGAGCTGTTTTTT; CDR3aa: CATSRDLLAASSGELFF; v_gene: TRBV15; j_gene: TRBJ2-2; d_gene: TRBD2; abundance: once
CDR3nt: TGCGCCAGCAGGGGACTAGCGGGAGTCTCCGACAATGAGCAGTTCTTC; CDR3aa: CASRGLAGVSDNEQFF; v_gene: TRBV5-1; j_gene: TRBJ2-1; d_gene: TRBD2; abundance: few
CDR3nt: TGTGCCAGCAGTGCTGGACTAGCGGGGACGGACGAGCAGTACTTC; CDR3aa: CASSAGLAGTDEQYF; v_gene: TRBV6-1; j_gene: TRBJ2-7; d_gene: TRBD2; abundance: once
CDR3nt: TGCGCCAGCAGAGCAATCCGGGACAGGGGGCCAAAAATGGTGGCCCAGTACTTC; CDR3aa: CASRAIRDRGPKMVAQYF; v_gene: TRBV10-2; j_gene: TRBJ2-5; d_gene: TRBD1; abundance: few
CDR3nt: TGTGCCAGCCGGGCAACTAGCCGCAACTACAAGCAGTACTTC; CDR3aa: CASRATSRNYKQYF; v_gene: TRBV28; j_gene: TRBJ2-7; d_gene: NA; abundance: NA
CDR3nt: TGTGCCAGCAGCTCAACGGGGGGGATAAATGAGCAGTTCTTC; CDR3aa: CASSSTGGINEQFF; v_gene: TRBV21-1; j_gene: TRBJ2-1; d_gene: NA; abundance: NA
CDR3nt: TGTGCCAGCAGCTTAGACCCCGGACTAGCGGGAAACTACGAGCAGTACTTC; CDR3aa: CASSLDPGLAGNYEQYF; v_gene: TRBV7-8; j_gene: TRBJ2-7; d_gene: TRBD2; abundance: few
CDR3nt: TGTGCCAGCAGTTCTAACACGGGCTATGGCTACACCTTC; CDR3aa: CASSSNTGYGYTF; v_gene: TRBV11-2; j_gene: TRBJ1-2; d_gene: NA; abundance: NA
CDR3nt: TGTGCCAGTAGGAAACTGACCTTGAACACTGAAGCTTTCTTT; CDR3aa: CASRKLTLNTEAFF; v_gene: TRBV19; j_gene: TRBJ1-1; d_gene: NA; abundance: NA
CDR3nt: TGTGCCAGCAGCCAAGTTTTCACCCCCTCCTACGAGCAGTACTTC; CDR3aa: CASSQVFTPSYEQYF; v_gene: TRBV14; j_gene: TRBJ2-7; d_gene: NA; abundance: NA
CDR3nt: TGCAGTGCTAGAGATCCCAAAATACTAGCGGGGACCTACGAGCAGTACTTC; CDR3aa: CSARDPKILAGTYEQYF; v_gene: TRBV20-1; j_gene: TRBJ2-7; d_gene: TRBD2; abundance: NA
CDR3nt: TGCGCCAGCAGCCAAGCTAAGGGGGCCCCATACGAGCAGTACTTC; CDR3aa: CASSQAKGAPYEQYF; v_gene: TRBV4-3; j_gene: TRBJ2-7; d_gene: TRBD1; abundance: few
CDR3nt: TGTGCCAGCAGAGCCGCGGGGACGAACAGCGGGGAGCTGTTTTTT; CDR3aa: CASRAAGTNSGELFF; v_gene: TRBV2; j_gene: TRBJ2-2; d_gene: NA; abundance: NA
CDR3nt: TGTGCCAGCAGCCTCGGGACAATCAGCTCTGGGGCCAACGTCCTGACTTTC; CDR3aa: CASSLGTISSGANVLTF; v_gene: TRBV7-2; j_gene: TRBJ2-6; d_gene: NA; abundance: NA
CDR3nt: TGTGCCAGCAGCCCGGGGGGAACAGGGCGGGGAAGCAATCAGCCCCAGCATTTT; CDR3aa: CASSPGGTGRGSNQPQHF; v_gene: TRBV7-6; j_gene: TRBJ1-5; d_gene: NA; abundance: NA
CDR3nt: TGCAGTGCTAGAGATCGGAGCGGGAGGTCCACAGATACGCAGTATTTT; CDR3aa: CSARDRSGRSTDTQYF; v_gene: TRBV20-1; j_gene: TRBJ2-3; d_gene: TRBD2; abundance: NA
CDR3nt: TGTGCCAGCAGCGTGACAGGGGGCTTAATCGGGGAGCTGTTTTTT; CDR3aa: CASSVTGGLIGELFF; v_gene: TRBV7-9; j_gene: TRBJ2-2; d_gene: TRBD1; abundance: once
CDR3nt: TGTGCCAGCAGCTCCAGCGGGACTAGCGGCAACAATGAGCAGTTCTTC; CDR3aa: CASSSSGTSGNNEQFF; v_gene: TRBV7-3; j_gene: TRBJ2-1; d_gene: TRBD2; abundance: NA
CDR3nt: TGCAGTGCTCGACAGACCCTGAACACTGAAGCTTTCTTT; CDR3aa: CSARQTLNTEAFF; v_gene: TRBV20-1; j_gene: TRBJ1-1; d_gene: NA; abundance: few
CDR3nt: TGTGCCAGCAGTTTATACGGGGGACTGAACACTGAAGCTTTCTTT; CDR3aa: CASSLYGGLNTEAFF; v_gene: TRBV27; j_gene: TRBJ1-1; d_gene: NA; abundance: NA
CDR3nt: TGTGCCAGCAGCTTAGCACAGGGGATACAGACCCAGTACTTC; CDR3aa: CASSLAQGIQTQYF; v_gene: TRBV7-2; j_gene: TRBJ2-5; d_gene: TRBD1; abundance: NA
CDR3nt: TGTGCCAGCAGCATAAGGGGAGGGGGAGAGACCCAGTACTTC; CDR3aa: CASSIRGGGETQYF; v_gene: TRBV9; j_gene: TRBJ2-5; d_gene: NA; abundance: few
CDR3nt: TGTGCCAGCAGCCAAGACACGGACGCTTTCTTT; CDR3aa: CASSQDTDAFF; v_gene: TRBV3-1; j_gene: TRBJ1-1; d_gene: NA; abundance: NA
CDR3nt: TGTGCCAGCAGCTTAGCAGTTGTACAGGGTTCCTGGGAGCTGTTTTTT; CDR3aa: CASSLAVVQGSWELFF; v_gene: TRBV7-8; j_gene: TRBJ2-2; d_gene: NA; abundance: NA